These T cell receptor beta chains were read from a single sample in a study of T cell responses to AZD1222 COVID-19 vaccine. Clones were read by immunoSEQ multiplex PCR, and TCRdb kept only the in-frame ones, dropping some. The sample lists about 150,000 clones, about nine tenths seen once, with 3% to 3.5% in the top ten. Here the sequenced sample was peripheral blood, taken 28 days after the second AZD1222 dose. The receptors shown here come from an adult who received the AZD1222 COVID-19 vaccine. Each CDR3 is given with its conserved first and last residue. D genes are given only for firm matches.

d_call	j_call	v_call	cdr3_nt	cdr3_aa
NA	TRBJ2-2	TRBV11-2	TGTGCCAGCAGCTTTATCAGCGGGTGGGCTTCCGGGGAGCTGTTTTTT	CASSFISGWASGELFF
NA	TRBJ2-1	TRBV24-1	TGTGCCACCGGGGGCGGGGCGTCCTACAATGAGCAGTTCTTC	CATGGGASYNEQFF
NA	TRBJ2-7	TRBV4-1	TGCGCCAGCAGCCCACACCATACTTCCCGGTACGAGCAGTACTTC	CASSPHHTSRYEQYF
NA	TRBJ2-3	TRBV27	TGTGCCAGCCAGAGAGAGGGCACAGATACGCAGTATTTT	CASQREGTDTQYF
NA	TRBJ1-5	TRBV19	TGTGCCAGTAACGGTCTGAGCAATCAGCCCCAGCATTTT	CASNGLSNQPQHF
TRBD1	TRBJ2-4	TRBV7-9	TGTGCCAGCAGCCCCCCCCGACAGGGCGGAAAAAACATTCAGTACTTC	CASSPPRQGGKNIQYF
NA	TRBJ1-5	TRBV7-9	TGTGCCAGCAGCTTAGTGGGAGGCAATCAGCCCCAGCATTTT	CASSLVGGNQPQHF
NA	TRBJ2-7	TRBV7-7	TGTGCCAGCAGCTTAGGACCCGGCAGTTCCTACGAGCAGTACTTC	CASSLGPGSSYEQYF
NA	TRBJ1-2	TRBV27	TGTGCCAGCAGTCCAGCCGGGGCGCGTGGCTACACCTTC	CASSPAGARGYTF
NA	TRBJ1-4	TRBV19	TGTGCCAGTAGCCCATCCGGGACCTCTAATGAAAAACTGTTTTTT	CASSPSGTSNEKLFF
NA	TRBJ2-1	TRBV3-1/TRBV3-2	TGTGCCAGCAGCCAAGACCCTATCTACAATGAGCAGTTCTTC	CASSQDPIYNEQFF